One sample yielded the 29 T cell receptor beta chains listed below, sequenced in a study of cytomegalovirus exposure and HLA in healthy donors. The primer mix had 60 Vbeta and 13 Jbeta primers. Generated by immunoSEQ multiplex PCR, the TCRdb table keeps only in-frame clones and is missing some. The sample yields some 71,000 clones, roughly 72% seen once. Material for sequencing was PBMCs. These TCRs come from a woman aged 30 to 39 in good health and CMV-seropositive.

A word on this clone: Sequence at one end of the junction differs from germline and may be a read error. The V and J genes are TRBV5-1 and TRBJ1-1, with D perhaps TRBD1 (6 bases). The CDR3 totals 14 residues. The germline CDR1 and CDR2 sequences are SGHRS and YFSETQ. In DNA, the CDR3 is TGCGCCAGCACCTTGGACAGTACCAAAGCTGAAGCTTTCTTT. This gives the protein CASTLDSTKAEAFF.

Turning to this clone: Lacking the conserved final phenylalanine or tryptophan, this CDR3 likely reflects a read error. The chain recombines TRBV7-8 with TRBJ1-5, with 10 nucleotides matching TRBD1. The germline V gene has CDR1 SGHVS and CDR2 FQNEAQ. Germline trimming cut 4 bases from V and 6 bases from J; bases unmatched to any gene: 15. The CDR3 has 18 amino acids. Here the CDR3 reads CASSSRGYADRGVQPQHL. The CDR3 DNA follows: TGTGCCAGCAGCTCAAGGGGGTATGCGGACAGGGGGGTTCAGCCCCAGCATTTG.

The chain is built from TRBV6-6 and TRBJ1-5, with 7 positions matching TRBD1. This CDR3 spans 15 amino acids. Trimming removed 4 bases from V and 1 base from J; junction bases left unmatched: 4. Germline values: CDR1 MNHNY, CDR2 SVGAGI (reference sequence). CDR3 residues: CASSSRGASNQPQHF. In nucleotides, the CDR3 is TGTGCCAGCAGTTCCAGGGGGGCGAGCAATCAGCCCCAGCATTTT.

This chain joins TRBV6-5 and TRBJ1-1; a weak D match, TRBD1 (6 bases). This CDR3 is 11 amino acids long. V lost 5 bases, J lost 8 bases, and 9 bases lay in between. Germline CDR1 and CDR2: MNHEY and SVGAGI. CDR3 DNA: TGTGCCAGCAGTCCGGGGACAGAAGCTTTCTTT. Translation gives CASSPGTEAFF.

This clone was observed a handful of times. The CDR3, as DNA: TGCGCCAGCAGTCGACAGACGAACACTGAAGCTTTCTTT. Its translation is CASSRQTNTEAFF. The V call is TRBV10-1, the J call TRBJ1-1; D possibly corresponds to TRBD1 (5 bases). CDR1 is WNHNN and CDR2 is SYGVQD in the germline V gene (reference sequence). The length of the CDR3 is 13 residues. Trimming took off 5 bases at V and 1 base at J, with 8 bases between the two ends.

The rearrangement uses TRBV30 and TRBJ1-1; D is uncertain. The germline V and J ends were trimmed by 4 bases and 5 bases, with 11 bases remaining between them. Germline V gene data show CDR1 as GTSNPN and CDR2 as SVGIG (reference sequence). CDR3 length: 12 residues. The CDR3 DNA follows: TGTGCCTGGATCGAGGTATGGACTGAAGCTTTCTTT. It is translated as CAWIEVWTEAFF.

This rearrangement joins TRBV6-5 to TRBJ1-5; D might be TRBD1 (5 bases). From germline, CDR1 is MNHEY and CDR2 SVGAGI. There are 14 residues in the CDR3. Trimming shortened V by 2 bases and J by 7 bases, and 12 bases separated the two germline ends. The CDR3, as DNA: TGTGCCAGCAGTTACGGGGCAGGATCGCAGCCCCAGCATTTT. Its protein is CASSYGAGSQPQHF.

In this sample, this clone turned up a few times. CDR3 nucleotide sequence: TGTGCCAGCAGCCATGGGCCCGGACAGGGCAGCAACTATGGCTACACCTTC. Its protein product is CASSHGPGQGSNYGYTF. This sequence joins TRBV4-2 and TRBJ1-2; 8 positions agree with TRBD1. The germline gives CDR1 LGHNA, CDR2 YNFKEQ. V shed 3 bases, J shed 2 bases, and the junction held 11 bases outside the gene matches. This CDR3 spans 17 amino acids.

The V call is TRBV28, the J call TRBJ2-7; 8 bases line up with TRBD1. Germline lookup yields CDR1 MDHEN and CDR2 SYDVKM. The length of the CDR3 is 12 residues. The V segment lost 7 bases and the J segment 3 bases; nucleotides outside the gene matches: 2. The CDR3 DNA follows: TGTGCCAGCAAGACAGGGGACTACGAGCAGTACTTC. Translation: CASKTGDYEQYF.

The chain is built from TRBV7-7 and TRBJ2-7; 13 positions agree with TRBD2. Per the germline V gene, CDR1 is SSHAT and CDR2 is FNYEAQ (reference sequence). CDR3 length: 15 residues. Unmatched junction bases numbered 8, after V lost 5 bases and J lost 7 bases. The CDR3 sequence is CASSQGLAGLHEQYF. The CDR3 DNA reads as TGTGCCAGCAGCCAGGGACTAGCGGGACTTCATGAGCAGTACTTC.

The rearrangement uses TRBV6-1 and TRBJ2-5, with 11 bases matching TRBD2. Germline CDR1 is MNHNS and CDR2 is SASEGT. The CDR3 has 14 residues. Germline trimming cut 5 bases from V and 4 bases from J; bases unmatched to any gene: 3. CDR3 region: CASSTSGSRETQYF. The CDR3, as DNA: TGTGCCAGCAGTACTAGCGGGAGCCGAGAGACCCAGTACTTC.

The chain employs TRBV5-4 and TRBJ2-7; 8 nucleotides agree with TRBD1. The ends lost 2 bases at V and 2 bases at J; junction bases unmatched: 3. From germline, CDR1 is SGHNT and CDR2 YYREEE (reference sequence). The CDR3 runs 14 residues. The CDR3 sequence: CASSFGTGAYEQYF. CDR3 bases: TGTGCCAGCAGCTTCGGGACAGGAGCCTACGAGCAGTACTTC.

V is TRBV6-5 and J is TRBJ2-7, with D possibly being TRBD1 (6 bases). Germline V gene sequence: CDR1 MNHEY, CDR2 SVGAGI. This CDR3 spans 15 amino acids. The germline V and J ends were trimmed by 2 bases and 5 bases, with 16 bases remaining between them. CDR3 sequence (DNA): TGTGCCAGCAGTTACCAGGGGAGTCCGTCCCACGAGCAGTACTTC. This encodes CASSYQGSPSHEQYF.

The rearrangement links TRBV7-2 to TRBJ2-7; 15 bases match TRBD2. CDR3 length: 16 amino acids. Trimming cost V 4 bases and J 4 bases; bases outside gene matches: 5. Germline V gives CDR1 SGHTA, CDR2 FQGNSA. The CDR3 DNA follows: TGTGCCAGCAGCTCGCGGACTAGCGGGAGGGGGTACGAGCAGTACTTC. Translating gives CASSSRTSGRGYEQYF.

The chain links TRBV9 to TRBJ1-1; D is unclear. This CDR3 has 13 residues. Germline V gives CDR1 SGDLS, CDR2 YYNGEE. Trimming removed 1 base from V and 2 bases from J, with 6 bases in between. CDR3 sequence: CASSVRVNTEAFF. The CDR3 DNA reads TGTGCCAGCAGCGTACGTGTTAACACTGAAGCTTTCTTT.

CDR3 region: CASRRAERLYEQYF. CDR3 nucleotide sequence: TGTGCCAGCAGGAGGGCGGAACGCCTCTACGAGCAGTACTTC. This chain joins TRBV7-9 and TRBJ2-7, with D possibly TRBD2 on 5 matching bases. Germline V gene lookup returns CDR1 SEHNR and CDR2 FQNEAQ (reference sequence). V shed 6 bases and J shed 3 bases, with 15 bases lying between them. This CDR3 is 14 amino acids long.

This chain connects TRBV18 to TRBJ2-2; D gene unclear. CDR3 size: 15 residues. V lost 2 bases, J lost 4 bases, and 11 bases lay in between. The germline gives CDR1 KGHSH, CDR2 LQKENI. The CDR3 DNA follows: TGTGCCAGCTCACCAGCCCCTGGGCCCACCGGGGAGCTGTTTTTT. This encodes CASSPAPGPTGELFF.

This sequence joins TRBV10-1 and TRBJ2-7; 10 bases align to TRBD2. Germline V lookup: CDR1 WNHNN, CDR2 SYGVQD (reference sequence). There are 13 residues in the CDR3. V was pared by 11 bases and J by 4 bases, with 8 bases of the junction left unmatched. CDR3 amino acids: CAGRAGGRYEQYF. The CDR3 nucleotides are TGCGCCGGAAGAGCGGGAGGGAGGTACGAGCAGTACTTC.

The chain employs TRBV28 and TRBJ1-4; 7 bases line up with TRBD1. Looked up from germline, CDR1 is MDHEN and CDR2 is SYDVKM. The CDR3 has 13 residues. V dropped 5 bases and J dropped 9; count of bases not matched to a gene: 6. DNA for the CDR3: TGTGCCAGCAGTCTCGACAGGGATCAAAAACTGTTTTTT. This sequence encodes CASSLDRDQKLFF.

The chain joins TRBV28 to TRBJ1-2; 7 nucleotides align to TRBD1. With V trimmed by 5 bases and J by 8 bases, 14 bases remained unmatched. The germline gives CDR1 MDHEN, CDR2 SYDVKM. The CDR3 totals 15 residues. The CDR3 DNA sequence: TGTGCCAGCAGTGCCTCGGCCCGCAGGGGGTACGGCTACACCTTC. Amino acid sequence: CASSASARRGYGYTF.

This chain uses TRBV29-1 with TRBJ1-1; 8 nucleotides agree with TRBD1. The ends lost 6 bases at V and 0 bases at J; junction bases unmatched: 3. Germline CDR1 is SQVTM and CDR2 is ANQGSEA. The CDR3 runs 13 residues. CDR3: CSVDRGLNTEAFF. CDR3 DNA sequence: TGCAGCGTCGACAGGGGTCTGAACACTGAAGCTTTCTTT.

This clone was picked up one time. This chain links TRBV2 with TRBJ2-2; 7 nucleotides align to TRBD1. Germline CDR1 and CDR2: SNHLY and FYNNEI. CDR3 length: 14 residues. V lost 6 bases and J lost 4; bases outside the gene matches: 5. CDR3 residues: CASRIRQGTGELFF. CDR3 nucleotide sequence: TGTGCCAGCAGGATAAGACAGGGCACCGGGGAGCTGTTTTTT.

The gene calls are TRBV9 and TRBJ2-7, with 8 bases matching TRBD1. Per germline, CDR1 SGDLS and CDR2 YYNGEE. V shed 4 bases, J shed 3 bases, and the junction held 6 bases outside the gene matches. This CDR3 contains 14 residues. CDR3 nucleotide sequence: TGTGCCAGCAGCAGACAGGGGACCTTCTACGAGCAGTACTTC. Its protein product is CASSRQGTFYEQYF.

The chain carries TRBV7-9 and TRBJ2-7; no clear D gene. The germline CDR1 and CDR2 sequences are SEHNR and FQNEAQ (reference sequence). The CDR3 sequence is 13 residues long. Trimming cost V 5 bases and J 3 bases, with 11 bases left between them. In DNA form, the CDR3 reads TGTGCCAGCAGCCTCAGCGTAGGCTACGAGCAGTACTTC. Translating gives CASSLSVGYEQYF.

The J gene is TRBJ2-5, the V gene TRBV5-1; the match to TRBD2 covers 7 bases. Germline CDR1 is SGHRS and CDR2 is YFSETQ. The CDR3 sequence is 13 residues long. The junction had 2 bases not matched to a gene; V was cut back by 1 base and J by 5 bases. CDR3 protein: CASSLREAETQYF. The CDR3, as DNA: TGCGCCAGCAGCTTGCGGGAGGCTGAGACCCAGTACTTC.

As concerns this clone: At one boundary the junction diverges from the germline segment, which might be a read error. V and J are TRBV10-1 and TRBJ1-1; D perhaps matches TRBD1 (5 bases). Germline assignment: CDR1 WNHNN and CDR2 SYGVQD (reference sequence). The CDR3 is 13 residues long. In DNA, the CDR3 is TGCGCCAGCAGTGCAGGGTTGAACACCGAAGCTTTCTTT. It specifies CASSAGLNTEAFF.

The chain uses TRBV7-2 and TRBJ1-5, with a tentative D call TRBD1 (5 bases). V shed 6 bases and J shed 9 bases, with 15 bases lying between them. The CDR3 extends over 13 amino acids. Germline V gene lookup returns CDR1 SGHTA and CDR2 FQGNSA. The CDR3 DNA is TGTGCCAGCAGTTACAGCGCCGGGGGGCCCCAGCATTTT. The encoded protein is CASSYSAGGPQHF.

The V and J genes are TRBV5-1 and TRBJ2-1; 9 bases line up with TRBD2. The germline gives CDR1 SGHRS, CDR2 YFSETQ. The CDR3 totals 16 residues. The trim removed 0 bases at V and 4 bases at J, leaving 5 bases unmatched. CDR3 bases: TGCGCCAGCAGCTTGGGGTCTAGCGGGAAGTACAATGAGCAGTTCTTC. This codes for CASSLGSSGKYNEQFF.

The CDR3 nucleotides read TGCAGCGTTGAACCTTCTAAGGGGGGCTACACCTTC. Translation: CSVEPSKGGYTF. The chain recombines TRBV29-1 with TRBJ1-2; D is perhaps TRBD1 (5 bases). CDR1 SQVTM and CDR2 ANQGSEA come from the germline V gene. CDR3 length equals 12 residues. V was clipped by 2 bases and J by 8 bases, with 12 bases between them.